Listed below are T cell receptor beta chains from one sample, sequenced in a study of T-cell memory formation after mild COVID-19. TCRdb analysed the 5' RACE reads with MiXCR anew, one entry per CDR3 protein. Among roughly 450,000 distinct CDR3 sequences, roughly 18% were seen once, and the ten largest hold roughly an eighth. The specimen sequenced was PBMCs or a T cell subset sorted from them (not recorded which). Receptor source: an adult woman who had mild COVID-19 (a few samples of this study predate the infection). Cell type and time point are not known. Each CDR3 is given with its conserved first and last residue. Rows give clone size only sometimes, using once, few, many, or a class for an expanded clone.

length | size | V | CDR3
15 | . | TRBV9 | CASSVSGGAGETQYF
15 | . | TRBV24-1 | CATSDLGGRKNEQFF
15 | few | TRBV9 | CASSVGAPLGETQYF
21 | . | TRBV15 | CATSRDRIAGIGPSLTDTQYF
15 | . | TRBV5-1 | CASSLAGQYQETQYF
14 | few | TRBV12-3/TRBV12-4 | CASSFSTAGNTIYF
14 | many | TRBV4-1 | CASSQSTTTDTQYF
17 | few | TRBV6-5 | CASSYYGARSYNSPLHF
17 | . | TRBV19 | CASSIVQGRGSNQPQHF
12 | few | TRBV5-1 | CASRGRGRGYTF
16 | . | TRBV20-1 | CSARDLGAGGFNEQFF
12 | . | TRBV4-2 | CASSQTADTQYF
13 | . | TRBV15 | CATSRGGTGELFF
14 | . | TRBV11-2 | CASSLEIRGDTQYF
16 | . | TRBV4-1 | CASSQVGLAARETQYF
13 | . | TRBV29-1 | CSAGLAGNTEAFF
13 | few | TRBV29-1 | CSVETSMNTEAFF
14 | few | TRBV7-8 | CASTGEGGGLRQFF
16 | . | TRBV9 | CASSVEKGGEGETQYF
17 | few | TRBV29-1 | CSVEVPGTSGSSREQFF
12 | . | TRBV15 | CATSPEGYEQFF
15 | . | TRBV7-3 | CASSLMLGTYNEQFF
15 | . | TRBV29-1 | CSADTLLSSYNEQFF
15 | few | TRBV7-8 | CASSLEGTGNTEAFF
13 | few | TRBV18 | CASSPVRDYGYTF
17 | many | TRBV11-2 | CASSLDVWGGGRDTQYF
15 | many | TRBV20-1 | CSAREMGVVTDTQYF
14 | . | TRBV4-2 | CASSPGVGPDTQYF
14 | few | TRBV30 | CAWSVGAGSYEQYF
15 | few | TRBV7-3 | CASSLGTGFTGELFF
15 | few | TRBV12-3/TRBV12-4 | CASSLVAGANYEQYF
12 | few | TRBV12-3/TRBV12-4 | CASSAGRTEAFF
15 | many | TRBV6-4 | CASASSPAEGNEQFF
15 | many | TRBV6-2/TRBV6-3 | CASSDRGALSYEQYF
13 | few | TRBV6-5 | CASSLGTSEGAFF
14 | . | TRBV12-3/TRBV12-4 | CASSRDTSTNEQFF
13 | . | TRBV5-1 | CATKDTTNEKLFF
14 | few | TRBV19 | CASTPGLAFNEQFF
17 | . | TRBV5-4 | CASSVELAGGPTDTQYF
14 | . | TRBV4-3 | CASSQEVHYYEQYF
17 | few | TRBV7-2 | CASSFAGLAGPKNIQYF
17 | . | TRBV9 | CASSVSPDAASSYEQYF
13 | . | TRBV7-2 | CASRRQGDGELFF
16 | few | TRBV5-1 | CASSPRNPGQGYEQYF
12 | . | TRBV20-1 | CSASSRAQPQHF
14 | . | TRBV5-1 | CASDDDRGGSEAFF
13 | few | TRBV10-3 | CATQDFQGGGYTF
14 | . | TRBV6-5 | CASSGAGSTDTQYF
15 | many | TRBV5-4 | CASSLDQGAYNEQFF
14 | few | TRBV2 | CASSLSSGTYEQYF
15 | few | TRBV5-4 | CASSAHSTGFDEQFF
15 | . | TRBV4-1 | CASSPEAVANYGYTF
17 | few | TRBV10-1 | CARTIQGRRRGGYEQYF
15 | . | TRBV24-1 | CATSPTGKRYNEQFF
15 | many | TRBV5-5 | CASSLAWGGTDTQYF
14 | . | TRBV9 | CASSVAQGGSPLHF
16 | few | TRBV13 | CASSLVGENSGNTIYF
17 | few | TRBV20-1 | CSARTVLGGATYNEQFF
12 | few | TRBV29-1 | CSVGDYYNEQFF
16 | . | TRBV11-1 | CASSLEASVIPYEQYF